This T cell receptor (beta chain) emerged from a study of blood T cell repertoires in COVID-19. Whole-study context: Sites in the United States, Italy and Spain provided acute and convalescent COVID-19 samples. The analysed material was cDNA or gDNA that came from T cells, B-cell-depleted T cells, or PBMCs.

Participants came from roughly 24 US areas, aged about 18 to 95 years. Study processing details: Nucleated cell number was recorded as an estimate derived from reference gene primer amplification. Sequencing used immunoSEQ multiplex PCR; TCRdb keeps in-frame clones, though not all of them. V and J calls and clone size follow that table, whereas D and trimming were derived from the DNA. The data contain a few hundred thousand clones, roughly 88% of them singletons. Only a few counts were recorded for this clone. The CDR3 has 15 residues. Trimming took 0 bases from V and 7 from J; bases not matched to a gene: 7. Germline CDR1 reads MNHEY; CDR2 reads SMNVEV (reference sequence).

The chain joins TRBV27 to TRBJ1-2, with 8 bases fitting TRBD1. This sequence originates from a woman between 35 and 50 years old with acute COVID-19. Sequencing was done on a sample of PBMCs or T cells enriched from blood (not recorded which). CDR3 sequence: CASSLSQGARAGYTF. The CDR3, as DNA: TGTGCCAGCAGTTTATCCCAGGGGGCGAGGGCTGGCTACACCTTC.